This record looks at one T cell receptor (beta chain) sequence and its context. The data were obtained in a study of cytomegalovirus exposure and HLA in healthy donors. Study-wide context: About 80 million unique TCRs from HLA-typed donors made up an early data release.

The CDR3 sequence is 16 residues long. Germline V gene sequence: CDR1 KGHSH, CDR2 LQKENI. Trimming removed 6 bases from V and 4 bases from J, with 16 bases in between. With 60 Vbeta and 13 Jbeta primers, the PCR was carried out. The protocol was immunoSEQ multiplex PCR, while the TCRdb copy is restricted to in-frame clones and leaves out a portion. The sample lists fewer than 250,000 clones, about 78% occurring once. The V and J genes are TRBV18 and TRBJ2-6; D is unresolved. Sequencing was performed on PBMCs. This sequence was found in a male donor in good health and CMV-seronegative. CDR3 in amino acids: CASSRNRLGGANVLTF. In nucleotides, the CDR3 is TGTGCCAGCTCCCGAAATCGGCTAGGAGGGGCCAACGTCCTGACTTTC.